In its sample, the clone carrying this T cell receptor beta chain was seen once. The antigen is unknown. Germline is not matched at one junction end, which may reflect a read error. The CDR3 totals 14 residues. The germline gives CDR1 GTSNPN, CDR2 SVGIG (reference sequence). Each person with ophthalmopathy scored at least 3 on the Clinical Activity Score, reached NOSPECS grade 4 or higher, and had been ill under 3 months. The study excluded patients with uncontrolled infection, other autoimmune disease, pregnancy or lactation. The entry originates in a study of T cells in Graves' hyperthyroidism and ophthalmopathy. Points from the study as a whole: Most thyroid-expanded clonotypes above 0.001 were also found in blood.

Amplified TCR beta CDR3 regions came from RNA transcripts. The HTBI primer set served for first-round RT-PCR of the TCR CDR3. TCRdb called the multiplex PCR reads again in MiXCR, with one record for every CDR3 protein. Altogether about 520,000 distinct CDR3 sequences are present, roughly 24% being singletons, with the ten largest covering approximately 10%. This sequence was found in a woman in her 30s with Graves' ophthalmopathy. The material sequenced was blood. The chain employs TRBV30 and TRBJ1-3; unclear D gene. CDR3 loop: CAWDAGSSGNTLYF. In nucleotides, the CDR3 is TGTGCCTGGGATGCGGGGTCATCTGGAAACACCCTATATTTT.